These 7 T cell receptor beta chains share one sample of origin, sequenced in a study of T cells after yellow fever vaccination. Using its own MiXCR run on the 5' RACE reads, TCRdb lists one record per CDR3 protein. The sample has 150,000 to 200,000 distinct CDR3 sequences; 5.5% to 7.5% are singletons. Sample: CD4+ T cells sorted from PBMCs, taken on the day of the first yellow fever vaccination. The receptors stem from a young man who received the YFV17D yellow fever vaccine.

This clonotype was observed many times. This CDR3 reads CAIRGTDNTEAFF. The CDR3 region has the DNA TGTGCCATCAGGGGGACGGACAACACTGAAGCTTTCTTT. J is TRBJ1-1 and V is TRBV10-3; D possibly corresponds to TRBD1 (5 bases). V lost 6 bases to trimming and J lost 2 bases, with 10 bases between them. From germline, CDR1 is ENHRY and CDR2 SYGVKD. The CDR3 totals 13 residues.

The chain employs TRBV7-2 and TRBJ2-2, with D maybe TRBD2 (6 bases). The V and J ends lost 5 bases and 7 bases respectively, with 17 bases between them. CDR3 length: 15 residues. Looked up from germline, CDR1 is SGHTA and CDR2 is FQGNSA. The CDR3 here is CASSAPRLAIGELFF. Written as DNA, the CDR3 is TGTGCCAGCAGCGCCCCGAGGCTAGCGATCGGGGAGCTGTTTTTT.

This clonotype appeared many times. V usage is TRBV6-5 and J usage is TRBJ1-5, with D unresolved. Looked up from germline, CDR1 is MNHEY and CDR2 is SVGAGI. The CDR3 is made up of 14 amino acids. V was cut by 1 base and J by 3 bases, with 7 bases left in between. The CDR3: CASSYLSVNQPQHF. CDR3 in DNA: TGTGCCAGCAGTTACTTGTCAGTCAATCAGCCCCAGCATTTT.

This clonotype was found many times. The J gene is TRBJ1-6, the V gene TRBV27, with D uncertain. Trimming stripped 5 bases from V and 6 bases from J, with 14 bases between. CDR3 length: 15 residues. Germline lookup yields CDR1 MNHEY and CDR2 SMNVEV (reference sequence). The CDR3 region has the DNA TGTGCCAGCAGTCGGTGGGCAGAGCCTAATTCACCCCTCCACTTT. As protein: CASSRWAEPNSPLHF.

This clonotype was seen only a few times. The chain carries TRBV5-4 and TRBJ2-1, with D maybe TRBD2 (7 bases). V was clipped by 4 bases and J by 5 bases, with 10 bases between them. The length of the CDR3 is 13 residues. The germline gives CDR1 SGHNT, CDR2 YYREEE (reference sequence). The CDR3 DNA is TGTGCCAGCAGCGGGGGGGCTAACAATGAGCAGTTCTTC. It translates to CASSGGANNEQFF.

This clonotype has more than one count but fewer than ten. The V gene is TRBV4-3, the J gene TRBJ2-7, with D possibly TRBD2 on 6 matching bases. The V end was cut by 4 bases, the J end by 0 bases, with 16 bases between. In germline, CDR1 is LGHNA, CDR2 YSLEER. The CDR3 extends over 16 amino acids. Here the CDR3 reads CASSRKLSGSSYEQYF. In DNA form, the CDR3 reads TGCGCCAGCAGCCGGAAACTTAGCGGAAGCTCCTACGAGCAGTACTTC.

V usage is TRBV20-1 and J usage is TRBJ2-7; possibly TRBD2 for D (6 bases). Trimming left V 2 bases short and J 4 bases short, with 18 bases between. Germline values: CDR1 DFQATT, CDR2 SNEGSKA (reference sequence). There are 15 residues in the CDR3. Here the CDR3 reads CSARSGAGSPYEQYV. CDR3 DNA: TGCAGTGCTAGATCGGGCGCGGGGTCCCCATACGAGCAGTACGTC.